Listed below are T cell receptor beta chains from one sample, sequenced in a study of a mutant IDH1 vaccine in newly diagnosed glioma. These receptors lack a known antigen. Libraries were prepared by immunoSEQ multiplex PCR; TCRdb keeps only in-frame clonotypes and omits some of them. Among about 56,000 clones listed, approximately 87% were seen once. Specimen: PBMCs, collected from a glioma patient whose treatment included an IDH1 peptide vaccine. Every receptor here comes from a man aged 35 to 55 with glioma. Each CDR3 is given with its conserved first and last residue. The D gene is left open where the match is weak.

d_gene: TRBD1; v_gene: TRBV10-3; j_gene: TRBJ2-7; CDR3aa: CAIRGTGDYEQYF
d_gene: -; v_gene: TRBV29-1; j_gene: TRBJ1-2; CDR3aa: CSVAGNSRVGYTF
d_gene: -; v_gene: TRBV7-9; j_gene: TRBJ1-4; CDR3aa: CASSPGIDQGEKLFF
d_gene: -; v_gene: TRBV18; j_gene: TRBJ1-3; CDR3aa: CASSRTDTADTIYF
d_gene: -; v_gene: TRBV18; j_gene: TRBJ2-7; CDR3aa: CASSARGVDEQYF
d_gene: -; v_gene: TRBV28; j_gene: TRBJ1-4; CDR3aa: CASSRSGDLGEKLFF
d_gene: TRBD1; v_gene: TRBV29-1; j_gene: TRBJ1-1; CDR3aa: CSVQDRARGGTEAFF
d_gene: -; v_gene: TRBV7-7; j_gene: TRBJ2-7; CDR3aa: CASSPSSGVTGEQYF
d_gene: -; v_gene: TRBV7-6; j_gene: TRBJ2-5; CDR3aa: CASSLRNYQETQYF
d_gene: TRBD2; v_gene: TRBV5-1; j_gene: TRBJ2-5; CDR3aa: CASSLRAGAVGETQYF
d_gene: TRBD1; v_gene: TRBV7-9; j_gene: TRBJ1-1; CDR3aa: CASSQTEDRAFF
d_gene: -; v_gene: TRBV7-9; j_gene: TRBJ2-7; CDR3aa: CASSLGSHEQYF
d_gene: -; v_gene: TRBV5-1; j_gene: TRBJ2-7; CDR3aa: CASSFRGWEYEQYF
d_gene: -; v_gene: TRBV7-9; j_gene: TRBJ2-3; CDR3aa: CASSLELGTDTQYF
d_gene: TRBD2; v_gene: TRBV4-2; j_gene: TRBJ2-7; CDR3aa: CASGSGGPYEQYF
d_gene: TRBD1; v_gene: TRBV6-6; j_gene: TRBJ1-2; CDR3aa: CASRPGQGGGYTF
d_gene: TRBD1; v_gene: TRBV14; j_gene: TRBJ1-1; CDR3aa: CASSQSTGGGRTEAFF
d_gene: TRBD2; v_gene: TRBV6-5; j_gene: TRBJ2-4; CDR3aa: CASRTLTGGKNIQYF
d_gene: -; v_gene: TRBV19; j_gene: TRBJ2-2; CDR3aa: CAISGTGELFF
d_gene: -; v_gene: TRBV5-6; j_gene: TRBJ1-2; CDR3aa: CASSRREGYTF
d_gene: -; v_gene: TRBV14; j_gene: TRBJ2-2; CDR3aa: CASSPISPRLFF
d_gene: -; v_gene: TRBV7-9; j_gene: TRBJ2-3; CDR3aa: CASSSPQQGIHTDTQYF
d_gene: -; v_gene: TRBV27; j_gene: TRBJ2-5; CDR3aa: CASSLGGTQYF
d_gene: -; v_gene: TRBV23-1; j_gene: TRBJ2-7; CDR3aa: CASSSNNAREQYF
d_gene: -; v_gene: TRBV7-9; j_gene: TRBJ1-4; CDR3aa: CASSRGAASGEKLFF
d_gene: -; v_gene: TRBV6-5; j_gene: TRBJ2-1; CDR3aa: CASSSPTSLEQFF
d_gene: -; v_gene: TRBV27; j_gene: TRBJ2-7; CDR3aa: CASRGTSSYEQYF
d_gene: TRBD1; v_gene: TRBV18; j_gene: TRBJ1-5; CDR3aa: CASSPEGAGNQPQHF
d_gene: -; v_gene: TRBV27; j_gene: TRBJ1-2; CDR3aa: CASSFSGDGGRGYTF
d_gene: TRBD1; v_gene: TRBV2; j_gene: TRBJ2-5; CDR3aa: CASRSGTAQETQYF
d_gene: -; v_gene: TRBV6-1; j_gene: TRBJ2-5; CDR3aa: CASSEETQYF
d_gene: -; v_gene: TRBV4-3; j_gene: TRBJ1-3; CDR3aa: CASSQEFARGSGNTIYF
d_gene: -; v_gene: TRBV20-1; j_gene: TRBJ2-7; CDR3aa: CSATPVYEQYF
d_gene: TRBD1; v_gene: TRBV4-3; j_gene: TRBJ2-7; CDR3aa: CASSQDQGAGYEQYF